This T cell receptor beta chain originates from a study of neoadjuvant anti-PD-1 for oral cavity cancer. About the study: Around day 43, patients without progression received a fourth nivolumab dose before surgery.

With regard to this clone: What it recognizes is unknown.

Most PBMC samples had 400 to 550 ng input DNA in six replicates. Only in-frame clones appear in the TCRdb table, and some are missing; sequencing was by immunoSEQ multiplex PCR. The table lists roughly 34,000 clones, approximately 87% of them singletons, with approximately 3.7% in the top ten. Germline CDR1 SGHNT, CDR2 YYREEE (reference sequence). V lost 3 bases, J lost 8 bases, and 17 bases lay in between. The CDR3 is made up of 14 amino acids. Regarding the study as a whole: Pretreatment Treg/Th17 ratio correlated inversely with post-treatment tumor clonality. Each response group had just a few patients in TCR analyses.

The material was PBMCs, obtained before nivolumab (anti-PD-1) treatment. The chain carries TRBV5-4 and TRBJ1-2, with TRBD1 as a possible D gene (5 bases). The clonotype comes from a person between 40 and 80 years old with oral cavity squamous cell carcinoma. CDR3 DNA: TGTGCCAGCAGCTCAGGGAATCTGGGGCAGGGCTACACCTTC. Translated: CASSSGNLGQGYTF.